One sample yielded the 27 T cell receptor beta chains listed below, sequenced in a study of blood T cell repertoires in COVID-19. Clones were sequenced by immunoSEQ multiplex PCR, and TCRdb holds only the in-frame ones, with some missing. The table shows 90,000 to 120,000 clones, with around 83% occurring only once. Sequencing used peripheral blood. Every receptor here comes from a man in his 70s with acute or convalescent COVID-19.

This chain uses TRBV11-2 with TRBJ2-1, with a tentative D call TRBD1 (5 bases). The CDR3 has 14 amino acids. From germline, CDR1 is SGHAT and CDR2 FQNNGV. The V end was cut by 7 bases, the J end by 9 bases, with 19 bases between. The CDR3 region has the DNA TGTGCCAGCACCAATGGGGCCCACCGTCCTGAGCAGTTCTTC. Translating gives CASTNGAHRPEQFF.

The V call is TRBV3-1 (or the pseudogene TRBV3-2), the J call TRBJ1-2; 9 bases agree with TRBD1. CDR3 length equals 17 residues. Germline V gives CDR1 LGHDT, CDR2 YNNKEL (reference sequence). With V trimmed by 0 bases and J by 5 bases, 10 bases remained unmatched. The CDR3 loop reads CASSQEGTGHQKYGYTF. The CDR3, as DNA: TGTGCCAGCAGCCAAGAGGGGACAGGGCACCAAAAGTATGGCTACACCTTC.

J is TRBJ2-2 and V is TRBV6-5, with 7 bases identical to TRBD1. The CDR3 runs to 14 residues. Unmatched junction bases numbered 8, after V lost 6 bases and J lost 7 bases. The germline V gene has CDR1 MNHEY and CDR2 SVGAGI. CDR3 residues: CASRGTGDIGELFF. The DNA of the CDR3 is TGTGCCAGCAGGGGTACAGGGGACATCGGGGAGCTGTTTTTT.

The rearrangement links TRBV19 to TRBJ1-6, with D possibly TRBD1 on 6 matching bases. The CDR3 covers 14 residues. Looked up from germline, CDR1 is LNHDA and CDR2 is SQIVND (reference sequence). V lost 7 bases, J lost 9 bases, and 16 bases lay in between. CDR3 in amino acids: CASTHREYGSPLHF. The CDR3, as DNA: TGTGCCAGTACACACAGGGAGTATGGTTCACCCCTCCACTTT.

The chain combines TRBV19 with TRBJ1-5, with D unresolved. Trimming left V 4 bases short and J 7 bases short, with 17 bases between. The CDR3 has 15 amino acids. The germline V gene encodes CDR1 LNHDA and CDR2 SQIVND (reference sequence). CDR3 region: CASSSYSPGWQPQHF. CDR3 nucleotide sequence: TGTGCCAGTAGTAGTTATTCACCCGGGTGGCAGCCCCAGCATTTT.

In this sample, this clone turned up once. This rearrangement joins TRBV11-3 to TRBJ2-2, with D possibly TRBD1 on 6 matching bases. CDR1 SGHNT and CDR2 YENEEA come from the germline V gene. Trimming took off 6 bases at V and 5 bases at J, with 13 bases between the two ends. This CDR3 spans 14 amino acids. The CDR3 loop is CASSRRQATGELFF. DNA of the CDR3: TGTGCCAGCAGTAGGAGACAGGCAACCGGGGAGCTGTTTTTT.

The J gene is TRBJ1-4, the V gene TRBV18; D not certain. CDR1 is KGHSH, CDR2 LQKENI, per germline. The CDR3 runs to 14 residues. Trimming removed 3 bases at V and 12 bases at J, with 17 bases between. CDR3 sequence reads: CASSPPYGERQLFF. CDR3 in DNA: TGTGCCAGCTCACCCCCTTACGGGGAGAGGCAACTGTTTTTT.

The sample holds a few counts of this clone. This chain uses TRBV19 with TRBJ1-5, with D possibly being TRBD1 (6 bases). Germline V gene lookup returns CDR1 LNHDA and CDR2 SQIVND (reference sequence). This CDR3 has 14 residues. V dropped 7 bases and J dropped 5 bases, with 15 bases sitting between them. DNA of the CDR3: TGTGCCAGTACTGTCCAGGGGAGAGATCAGCCCCAGCATTTT. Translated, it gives CASTVQGRDQPQHF.

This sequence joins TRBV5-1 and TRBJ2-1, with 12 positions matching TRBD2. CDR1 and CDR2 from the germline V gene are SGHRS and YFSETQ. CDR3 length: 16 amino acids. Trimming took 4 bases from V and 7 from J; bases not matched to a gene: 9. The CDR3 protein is CASSPLTSGGPNEQFF. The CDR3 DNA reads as TGCGCCAGCAGCCCACTTACTAGCGGGGGGCCAAATGAGCAGTTCTTC. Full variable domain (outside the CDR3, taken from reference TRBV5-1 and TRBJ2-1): KAGVTQTPRYLIKTRGQQVTLSCSPISGHRSVSWYQQTPGQGLQFLFEYFSETQRNKGNFPGRFSGRQFSNSRSEMNVSTLELGDSALYLCASSPLTSGGPNEQFFGPGTRLTVL.

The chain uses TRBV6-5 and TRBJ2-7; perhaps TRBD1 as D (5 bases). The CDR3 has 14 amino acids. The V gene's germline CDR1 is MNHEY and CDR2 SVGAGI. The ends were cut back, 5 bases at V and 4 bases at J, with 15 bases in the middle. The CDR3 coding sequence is TGTGCCAGCAGTCCACAGGCCCTCGATTACGAGCAGTACTTC. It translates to CASSPQALDYEQYF.

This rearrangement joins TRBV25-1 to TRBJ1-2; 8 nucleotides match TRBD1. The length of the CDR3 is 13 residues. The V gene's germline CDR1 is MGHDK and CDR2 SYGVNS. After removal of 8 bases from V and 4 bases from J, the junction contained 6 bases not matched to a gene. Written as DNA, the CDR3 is TGTGCCAGCGAATCAGGGGGCCCCTATGGCTACACCTTC. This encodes CASESGGPYGYTF.

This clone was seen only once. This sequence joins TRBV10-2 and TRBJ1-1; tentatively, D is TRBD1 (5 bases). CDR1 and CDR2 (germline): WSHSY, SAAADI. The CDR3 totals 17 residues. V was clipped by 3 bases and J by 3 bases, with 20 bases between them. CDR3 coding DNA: TGCGCCAGCAGTGACGGAGGGCAGGGAAGTGGATACACTGAAGCTTTCTTT. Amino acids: CASSDGGQGSGYTEAFF.

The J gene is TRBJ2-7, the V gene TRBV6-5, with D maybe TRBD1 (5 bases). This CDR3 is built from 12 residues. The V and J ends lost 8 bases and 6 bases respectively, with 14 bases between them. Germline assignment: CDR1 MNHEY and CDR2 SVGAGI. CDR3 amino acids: CASGFGHREQYF. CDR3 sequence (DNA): TGTGCCAGCGGTTTTGGACACCGCGAGCAGTACTTC.

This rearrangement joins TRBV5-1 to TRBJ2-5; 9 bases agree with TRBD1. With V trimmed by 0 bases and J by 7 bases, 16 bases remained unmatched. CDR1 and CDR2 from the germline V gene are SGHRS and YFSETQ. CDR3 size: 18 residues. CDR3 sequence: CASSLGGLTGGADGTQYF. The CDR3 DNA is TGCGCCAGCAGCTTGGGGGGCCTTACAGGGGGCGCCGATGGGACCCAGTACTTC.

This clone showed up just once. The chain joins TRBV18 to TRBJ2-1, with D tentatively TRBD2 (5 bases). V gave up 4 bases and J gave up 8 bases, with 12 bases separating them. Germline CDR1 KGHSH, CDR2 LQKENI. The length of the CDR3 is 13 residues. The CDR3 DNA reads TGTGCCAGCTCACTTACTACTAGGGATGAGCAGTTCTTC. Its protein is CASSLTTRDEQFF.

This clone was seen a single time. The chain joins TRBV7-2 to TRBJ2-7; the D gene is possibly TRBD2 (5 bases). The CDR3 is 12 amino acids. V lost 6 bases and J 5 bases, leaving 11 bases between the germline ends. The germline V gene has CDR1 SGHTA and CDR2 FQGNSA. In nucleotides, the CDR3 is TGTGCCAGCAGGGGTAGGAGGAACGAGCAGTACTTC. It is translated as CASRGRRNEQYF.

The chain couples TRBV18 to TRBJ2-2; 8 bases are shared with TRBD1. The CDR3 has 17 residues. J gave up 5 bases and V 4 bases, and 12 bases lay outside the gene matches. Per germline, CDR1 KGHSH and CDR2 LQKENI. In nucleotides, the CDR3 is TGTGCCAGCTCACTGGACAGGGAAGGGGTTTCGACCGGGGAGCTGTTTTTT. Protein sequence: CASSLDREGVSTGELFF. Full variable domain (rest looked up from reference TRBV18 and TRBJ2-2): NAGVMQNPRHLVRRRGQEARLRCSPMKGHSHVYWYRQLPEEGLKFMVYLQKENIIDESGMPKERFSAEFPKEGPSILRIQQVVRGDSAAYFCASSLDREGVSTGELFFGEGSRLTVL.

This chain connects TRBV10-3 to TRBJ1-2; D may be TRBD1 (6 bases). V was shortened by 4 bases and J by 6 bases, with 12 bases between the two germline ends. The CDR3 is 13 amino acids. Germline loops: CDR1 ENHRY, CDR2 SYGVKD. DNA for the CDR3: TGTGCCATCAGTGTTGGTGCAGGGGATGGCTACACCTTC. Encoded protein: CAISVGAGDGYTF.

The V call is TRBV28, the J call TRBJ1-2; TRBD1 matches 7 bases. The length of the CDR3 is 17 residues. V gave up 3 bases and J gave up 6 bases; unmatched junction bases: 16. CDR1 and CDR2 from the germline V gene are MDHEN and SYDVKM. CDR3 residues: CASSFQQGLVQSHGYTF. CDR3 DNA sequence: TGTGCCAGCAGTTTCCAACAGGGGTTGGTACAATCCCATGGCTACACCTTC.

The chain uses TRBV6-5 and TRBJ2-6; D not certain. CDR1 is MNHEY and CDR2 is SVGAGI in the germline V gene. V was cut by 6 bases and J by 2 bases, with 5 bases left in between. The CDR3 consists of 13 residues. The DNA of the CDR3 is TGTGCCAGCAGACTGACTGGGGCCAACGTCCTGACTTTC. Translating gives CASRLTGANVLTF.

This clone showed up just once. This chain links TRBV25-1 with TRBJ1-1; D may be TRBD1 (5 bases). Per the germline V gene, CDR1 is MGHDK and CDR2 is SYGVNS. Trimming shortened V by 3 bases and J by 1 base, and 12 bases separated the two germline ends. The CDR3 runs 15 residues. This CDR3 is CASSDTGRANTEAFF. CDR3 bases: TGTGCCAGCAGTGATACCGGCAGGGCGAACACTGAAGCTTTCTTT.

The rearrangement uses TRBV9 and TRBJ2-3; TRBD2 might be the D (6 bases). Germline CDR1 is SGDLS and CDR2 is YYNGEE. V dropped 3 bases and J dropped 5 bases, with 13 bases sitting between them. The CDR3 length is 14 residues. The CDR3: CASSGRLVVDTQYF. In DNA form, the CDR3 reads TGTGCCAGCAGCGGACGACTAGTAGTAGATACGCAGTATTTT.

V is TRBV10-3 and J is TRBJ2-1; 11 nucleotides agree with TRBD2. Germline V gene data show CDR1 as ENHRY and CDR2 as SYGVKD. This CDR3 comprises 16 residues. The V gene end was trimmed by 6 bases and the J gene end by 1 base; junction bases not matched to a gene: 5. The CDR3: CAISQTSGDSYNEQFF. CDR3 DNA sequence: TGTGCCATCAGCCAGACTAGCGGGGATTCCTACAATGAGCAGTTCTTC.

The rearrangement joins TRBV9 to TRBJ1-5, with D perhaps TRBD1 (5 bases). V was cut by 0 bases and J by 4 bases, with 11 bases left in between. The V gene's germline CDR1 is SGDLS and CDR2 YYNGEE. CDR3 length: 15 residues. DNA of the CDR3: TGTGCCAGCAGCGTAGGCGGGGGGGAGAATCAGCCCCAGCATTTT. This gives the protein CASSVGGGENQPQHF.

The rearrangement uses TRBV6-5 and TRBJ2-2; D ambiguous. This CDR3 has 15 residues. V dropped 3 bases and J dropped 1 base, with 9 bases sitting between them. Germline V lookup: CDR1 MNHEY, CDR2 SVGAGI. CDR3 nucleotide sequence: TGTGCCAGCAGTTATAGCACTGGGAACACCGGGGAGCTGTTTTTT. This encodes CASSYSTGNTGELFF.

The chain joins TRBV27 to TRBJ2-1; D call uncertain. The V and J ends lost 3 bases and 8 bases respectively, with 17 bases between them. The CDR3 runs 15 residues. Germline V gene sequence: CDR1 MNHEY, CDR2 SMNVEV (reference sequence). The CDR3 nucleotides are TGTGCCAGCAGTTTTCAAACCCCCCGGGTCCATGAGCAGTTCTTC. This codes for CASSFQTPRVHEQFF.

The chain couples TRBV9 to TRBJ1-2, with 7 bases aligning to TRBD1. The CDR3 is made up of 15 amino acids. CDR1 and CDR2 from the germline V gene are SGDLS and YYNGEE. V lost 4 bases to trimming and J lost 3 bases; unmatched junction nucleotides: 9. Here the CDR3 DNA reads TGTGCCAGCAGCCCTCAAGACAGGGTAGACTATGGCTACACCTTC. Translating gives CASSPQDRVDYGYTF.